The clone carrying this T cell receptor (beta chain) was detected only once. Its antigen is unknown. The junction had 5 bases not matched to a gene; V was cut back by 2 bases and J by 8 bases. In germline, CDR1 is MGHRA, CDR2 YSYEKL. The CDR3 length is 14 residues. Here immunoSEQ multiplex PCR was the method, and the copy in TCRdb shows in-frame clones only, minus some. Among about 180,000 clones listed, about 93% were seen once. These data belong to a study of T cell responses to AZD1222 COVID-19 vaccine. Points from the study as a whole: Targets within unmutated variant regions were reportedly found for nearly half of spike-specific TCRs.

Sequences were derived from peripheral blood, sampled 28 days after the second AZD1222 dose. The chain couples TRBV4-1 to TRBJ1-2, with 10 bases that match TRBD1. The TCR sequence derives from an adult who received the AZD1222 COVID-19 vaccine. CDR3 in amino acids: CASSQPGQGLGYTF. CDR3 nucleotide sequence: TGCGCCAGCAGCCAACCGGGACAGGGGCTAGGCTACACCTTC.